These T cell receptor beta chains were read from a single sample in a study of T cell repertoires in cytomegalovirus infection. Via MiXCR, TCRdb re-called the reads, giving one row per CDR3 protein. The sample consists of roughly 920,000 distinct CDR3 sequences, 31% of them appearing once. No antigens are known for them. The material was cultured CD8+ T cells from PBMCs, obtained from culture after CMV antigen stimulation. The receptors were gathered from a human donor in good health (CMV status not recorded). Some clones in this sample may be carry-over from other donors' samples. Both conserved end residues are part of each CDR3. D genes are given only for firm matches. Only part of the rows carry a size: once, few, many, or a class if the clone is expanded.

clone size: NA
D gene: NA
J gene: TRBJ2-1
V gene: TRBV7-6
CDR3 protein: CASSGQEGNGQFF
CDR3 DNA: TGTGCCAGCAGCGGACAAGAAGGCAATGGGCAGTTCTTC

clone size: NA
D gene: NA
J gene: TRBJ1-4
V gene: TRBV3-1
CDR3 protein: CASSPDGSLDEKLFF
CDR3 DNA: TGTGCCAGCAGCCCGGACGGCTCTCTCGATGAAAAACTGTTTTTT

clone size: NA
D gene: NA
J gene: TRBJ1-2
V gene: TRBV9
CDR3 protein: CASSVDKGDYTF
CDR3 DNA: TGTGCCAGCAGCGTAGACAAGGGAGACTACACCTTC

clone size: many
D gene: NA
J gene: TRBJ2-1
V gene: TRBV7-9
CDR3 protein: CASSLTGNNEQFF
CDR3 DNA: TGTGCCAGCAGCCTAACAGGGAACAATGAGCAGTTCTTC

clone size: few
D gene: NA
J gene: TRBJ1-2
V gene: TRBV6-6
CDR3 protein: CASRSSGDGYTF
CDR3 DNA: TGTGCCAGCAGGTCCTCAGGAGATGGCTACACCTTC

clone size: few
D gene: TRBD1
J gene: TRBJ1-2
V gene: TRBV6-5
CDR3 protein: CASRSLLRGQGDANYGYTF
CDR3 DNA: TGTGCCAGCAGATCCTTACTTCGAGGACAGGGGGACGCTAACTATGGCTACACCTTC

clone size: few
D gene: TRBD2
J gene: TRBJ2-3
V gene: TRBV24-1
CDR3 protein: CATSDHRTSGVDTQYF
CDR3 DNA: TGTGCCACCAGTGACCATAGGACTAGCGGGGTAGATACGCAGTATTTT

clone size: NA
D gene: TRBD1
J gene: TRBJ1-6
V gene: TRBV6-2/TRBV6-3
CDR3 protein: CASSYEVDRDRSSYNSPLHF
CDR3 DNA: TGTGCCAGCAGTTACGAAGTCGACCGGGACAGGAGCTCCTATAATTCACCCCTCCACTTT

clone size: few
D gene: TRBD2
J gene: TRBJ2-1
V gene: TRBV27
CDR3 protein: CASSFVGGAKEQFF
CDR3 DNA: TGTGCCAGCAGTTTTGTCGGGGGGGCTAAGGAGCAGTTCTTC

clone size: NA
D gene: NA
J gene: TRBJ2-5
V gene: TRBV15
CDR3 protein: CATSSGDLGVSRETLYF
CDR3 DNA: TGTGCCACCAGCAGCGGGGACTTAGGGGTGTCGAGAGAGACCCTGTACTTC

clone size: few
D gene: NA
J gene: TRBJ1-1
V gene: TRBV6-2/TRBV6-3
CDR3 protein: CASSYLRRGEAFF
CDR3 DNA: TGTGCCAGCAGCTACCTCAGAAGGGGGGAAGCTTTCTTT

clone size: NA
D gene: TRBD1
J gene: TRBJ2-5
V gene: TRBV7-9
CDR3 protein: CASSAPGTGEAKTQYF
CDR3 DNA: TGTGCCAGCAGCGCACCCGGGACAGGGGAGGCGAAGACCCAGTACTTC

clone size: NA
D gene: NA
J gene: TRBJ1-3
V gene: TRBV4-2
CDR3 protein: CASSQEGYVAGNTIYF
CDR3 DNA: TGTGCCAGCAGCCAGGAGGGTTACGTAGCTGGAAACACCATATATTTT

clone size: many
D gene: NA
J gene: TRBJ2-1
V gene: TRBV12-3/TRBV12-4
CDR3 protein: CASSFKQLDEQFF
CDR3 DNA: TGTGCCAGCAGTTTTAAACAGCTGGATGAGCAGTTCTTC

clone size: NA
D gene: TRBD1
J gene: TRBJ2-7
V gene: TRBV5-6
CDR3 protein: CASSQGQDYEQYF
CDR3 DNA: TGTGCCAGCAGCCAAGGACAGGACTACGAGCAGTACTTC

clone size: NA
D gene: NA
J gene: TRBJ1-6
V gene: TRBV7-9
CDR3 protein: CASSPDPEITPLHF
CDR3 DNA: TGTGCCAGCAGCCCGGACCCTGAAATAACACCCCTCCACTTT

clone size: few
D gene: NA
J gene: TRBJ1-6
V gene: TRBV27
CDR3 protein: CASSPRGRGNSPLHF
CDR3 DNA: TGTGCCAGCAGTCCCAGGGGAAGGGGTAATTCACCCCTCCACTTT

clone size: few
D gene: NA
J gene: TRBJ2-1
V gene: TRBV4-1
CDR3 protein: CASSQDPASFGEQFF
CDR3 DNA: TGCGCCAGCAGCCAAGATCCGGCTAGCTTCGGTGAGCAGTTCTTC

clone size: NA
D gene: NA
J gene: TRBJ2-1
V gene: TRBV27
CDR3 protein: CANKLGGGDEQFF
CDR3 DNA: TGTGCCAACAAATTGGGAGGGGGCGATGAGCAGTTCTTC

clone size: NA
D gene: TRBD1
J gene: TRBJ2-7
V gene: TRBV4-2
CDR3 protein: CASSPQDRADEQYF
CDR3 DNA: TGTGCCAGCAGCCCACAGGACAGGGCGGACGAGCAGTACTTC